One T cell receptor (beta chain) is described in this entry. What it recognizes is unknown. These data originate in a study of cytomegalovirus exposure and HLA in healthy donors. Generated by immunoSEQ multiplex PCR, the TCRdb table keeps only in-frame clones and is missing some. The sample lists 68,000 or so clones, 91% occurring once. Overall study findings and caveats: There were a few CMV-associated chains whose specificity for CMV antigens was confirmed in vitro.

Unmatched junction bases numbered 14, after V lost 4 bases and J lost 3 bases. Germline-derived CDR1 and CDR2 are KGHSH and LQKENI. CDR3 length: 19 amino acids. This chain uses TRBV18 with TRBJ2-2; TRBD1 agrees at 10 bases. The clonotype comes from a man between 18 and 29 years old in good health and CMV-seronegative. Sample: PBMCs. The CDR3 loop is CASSQTGTGVLVYTGELFF. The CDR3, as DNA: TGTGCCAGCTCACAAACTGGGACAGGGGTTCTCGTGTACACCGGGGAGCTGTTTTTT.